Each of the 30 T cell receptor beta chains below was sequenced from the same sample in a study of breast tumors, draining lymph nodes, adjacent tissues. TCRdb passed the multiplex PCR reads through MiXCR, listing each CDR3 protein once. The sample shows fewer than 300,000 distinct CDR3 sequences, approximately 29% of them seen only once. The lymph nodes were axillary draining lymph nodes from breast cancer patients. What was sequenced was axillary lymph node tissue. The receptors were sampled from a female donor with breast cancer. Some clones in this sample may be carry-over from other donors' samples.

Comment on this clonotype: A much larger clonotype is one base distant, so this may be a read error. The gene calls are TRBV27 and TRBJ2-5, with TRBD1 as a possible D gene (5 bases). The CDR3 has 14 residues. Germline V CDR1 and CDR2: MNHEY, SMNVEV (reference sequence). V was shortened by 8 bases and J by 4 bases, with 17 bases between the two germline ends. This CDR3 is CASLGAGMGETQYF. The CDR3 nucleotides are TGTGCCAGCCTTGGGGCAGGAATGGGAGAGACCCAGTACTTC.

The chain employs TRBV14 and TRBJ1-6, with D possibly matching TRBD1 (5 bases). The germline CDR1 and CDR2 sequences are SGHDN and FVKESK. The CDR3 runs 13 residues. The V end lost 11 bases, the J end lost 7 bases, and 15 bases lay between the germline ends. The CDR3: CALPRAGNSPLHF. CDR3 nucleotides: TGTGCCCTACCAAGGGCAGGGAATTCACCCCTCCACTTT. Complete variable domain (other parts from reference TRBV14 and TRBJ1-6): EAGVTQFPSHSVIEKGQTVTLRCDPISGHDNLYWYRRVMGKEIKFLLHFVKESKQDESGMPNNRFLAERTGGTYSTLKVQPAELEDSGVYFCALPRAGNSPLHFGNGTRLTVT.

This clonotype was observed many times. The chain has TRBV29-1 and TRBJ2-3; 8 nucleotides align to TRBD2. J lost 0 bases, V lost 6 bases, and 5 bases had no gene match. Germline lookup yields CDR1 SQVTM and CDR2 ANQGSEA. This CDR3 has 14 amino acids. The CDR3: CSVVGGGSTDTQYF. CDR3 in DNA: TGCAGCGTCGTTGGCGGGGGGAGCACAGATACGCAGTATTTT.

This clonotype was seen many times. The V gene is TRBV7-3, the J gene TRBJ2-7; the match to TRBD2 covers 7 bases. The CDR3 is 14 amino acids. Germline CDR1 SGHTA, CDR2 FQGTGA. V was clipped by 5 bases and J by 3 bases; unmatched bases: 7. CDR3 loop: CASSQPSGGYEQYF. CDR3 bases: TGTGCCAGCAGCCAACCTTCGGGGGGCTACGAGCAGTACTTC.

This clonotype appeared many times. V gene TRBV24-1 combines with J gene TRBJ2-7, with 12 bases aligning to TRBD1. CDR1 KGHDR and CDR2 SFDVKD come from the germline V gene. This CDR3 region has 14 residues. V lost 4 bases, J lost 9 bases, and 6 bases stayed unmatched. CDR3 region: CATSEPGQGARQYF. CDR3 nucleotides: TGTGCCACCAGTGAGCCGGGACAGGGGGCAAGGCAGTACTTC.

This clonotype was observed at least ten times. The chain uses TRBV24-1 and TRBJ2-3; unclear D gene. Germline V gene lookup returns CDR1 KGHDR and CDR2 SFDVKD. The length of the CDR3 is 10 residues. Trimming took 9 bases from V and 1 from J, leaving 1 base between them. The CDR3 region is CATRTDTQYF. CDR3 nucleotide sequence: TGTGCCACCCGCACAGATACGCAGTATTTT.

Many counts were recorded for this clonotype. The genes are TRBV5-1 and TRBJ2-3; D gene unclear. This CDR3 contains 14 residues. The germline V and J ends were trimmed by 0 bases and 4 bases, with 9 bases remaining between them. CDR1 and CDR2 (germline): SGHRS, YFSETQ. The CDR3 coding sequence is TGCGCCAGCAGCTTGGCCCAGCTCCCAGATACGCAGTATTTT. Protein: CASSLAQLPDTQYF. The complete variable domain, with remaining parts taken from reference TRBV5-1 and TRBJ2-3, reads KAGVTQTPRYLIKTRGQQVTLSCSPISGHRSVSWYQQTPGQGLQFLFEYFSETQRNKGNFPGRFSGRQFSNSRSEMNVSTLELGDSALYLCASSLAQLPDTQYFGPGTRLTVL.

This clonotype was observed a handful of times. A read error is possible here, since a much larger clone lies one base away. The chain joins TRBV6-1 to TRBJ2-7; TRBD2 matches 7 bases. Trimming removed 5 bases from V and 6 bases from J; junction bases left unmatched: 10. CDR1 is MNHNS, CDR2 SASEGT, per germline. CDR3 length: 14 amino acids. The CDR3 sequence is CASSQLAGAVEQYF. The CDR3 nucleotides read TGTGCCAGCAGTCAATTGGCGGGAGCGGTCGAGCAGTACTTC.

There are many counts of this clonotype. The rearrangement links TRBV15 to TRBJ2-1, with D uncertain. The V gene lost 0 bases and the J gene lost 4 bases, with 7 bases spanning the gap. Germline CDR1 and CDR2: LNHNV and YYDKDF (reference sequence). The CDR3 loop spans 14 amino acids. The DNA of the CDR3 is TGTGCCACCAGCAGAGATTCCCCGTACAATGAGCAGTTCTTC. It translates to CATSRDSPYNEQFF.

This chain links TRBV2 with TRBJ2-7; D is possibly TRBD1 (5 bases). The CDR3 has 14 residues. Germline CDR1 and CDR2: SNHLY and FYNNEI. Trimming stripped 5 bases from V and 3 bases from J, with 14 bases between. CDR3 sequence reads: CASSPRQGIYEQYF. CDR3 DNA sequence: TGTGCCAGCAGTCCCCGCCAGGGCATCTACGAGCAGTACTTC.

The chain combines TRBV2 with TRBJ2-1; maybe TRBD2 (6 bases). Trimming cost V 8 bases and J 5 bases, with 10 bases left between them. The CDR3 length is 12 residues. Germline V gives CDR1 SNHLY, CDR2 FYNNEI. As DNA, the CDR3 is TGTGCCAGCGGGAGGAATAACAATGAGCAGTTCTTC. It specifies CASGRNNNEQFF.

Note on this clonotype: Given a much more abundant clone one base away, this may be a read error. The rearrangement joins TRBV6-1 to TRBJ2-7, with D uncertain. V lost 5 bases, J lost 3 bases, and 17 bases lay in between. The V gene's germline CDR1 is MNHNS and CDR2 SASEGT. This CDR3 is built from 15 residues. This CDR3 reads CASSQSISQLYEQYF. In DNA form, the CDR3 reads TGTGCCAGCAGTCAATCAATCAGCCAACTCTACGAGCAGTACTTC.

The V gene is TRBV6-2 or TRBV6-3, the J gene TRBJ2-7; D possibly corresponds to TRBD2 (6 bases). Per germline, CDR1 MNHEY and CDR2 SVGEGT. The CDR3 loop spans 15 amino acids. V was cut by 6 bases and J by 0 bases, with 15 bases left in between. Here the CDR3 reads CASRQTSYFSYEQYF. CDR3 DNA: TGTGCCAGCAGACAAACTAGCTACTTCTCCTACGAGCAGTACTTC.

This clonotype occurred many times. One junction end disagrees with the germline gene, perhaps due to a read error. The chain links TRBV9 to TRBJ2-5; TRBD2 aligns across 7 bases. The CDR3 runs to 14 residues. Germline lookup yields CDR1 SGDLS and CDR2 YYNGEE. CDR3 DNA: TGTGCCAGCAGCGTCGGGACTACCCAAGAGACCCAGTCCTTC. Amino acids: CASSVGTTQETQSF.

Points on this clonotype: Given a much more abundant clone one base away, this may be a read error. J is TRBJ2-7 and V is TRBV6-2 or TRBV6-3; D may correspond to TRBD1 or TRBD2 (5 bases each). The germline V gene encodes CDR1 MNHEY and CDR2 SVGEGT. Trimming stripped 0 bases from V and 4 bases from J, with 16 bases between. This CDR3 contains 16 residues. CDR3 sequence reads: CASSYSRGAPRYEQYF. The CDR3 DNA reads TGTGCCAGCAGTTACTCGAGAGGGGCTCCTAGATACGAGCAGTACTTC.

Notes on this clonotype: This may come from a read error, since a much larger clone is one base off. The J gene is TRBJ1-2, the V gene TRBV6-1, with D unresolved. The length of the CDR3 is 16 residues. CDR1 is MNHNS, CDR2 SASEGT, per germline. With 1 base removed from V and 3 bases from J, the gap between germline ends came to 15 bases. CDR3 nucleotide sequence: TGTGCCAGCAGTGAAGGGGCCGACTCCCATCACTATGGCTACACCTTC. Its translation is CASSEGADSHHYGYTF.

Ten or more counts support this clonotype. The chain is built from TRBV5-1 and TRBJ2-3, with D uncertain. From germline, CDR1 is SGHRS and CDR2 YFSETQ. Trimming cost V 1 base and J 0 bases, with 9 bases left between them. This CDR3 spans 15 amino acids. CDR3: CASSLSPASTDTQYF. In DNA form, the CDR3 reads TGCGCCAGCAGCTTGTCCCCGGCGAGCACAGATACGCAGTATTTT.

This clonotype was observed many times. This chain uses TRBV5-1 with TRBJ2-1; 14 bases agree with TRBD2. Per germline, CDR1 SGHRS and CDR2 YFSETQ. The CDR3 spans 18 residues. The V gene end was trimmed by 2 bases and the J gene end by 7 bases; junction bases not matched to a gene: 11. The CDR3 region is CASSFSGTSGRAGNEQFF. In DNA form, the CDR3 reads TGCGCCAGCAGCTTCTCCGGGACTAGCGGGAGAGCAGGTAATGAGCAGTTCTTC.

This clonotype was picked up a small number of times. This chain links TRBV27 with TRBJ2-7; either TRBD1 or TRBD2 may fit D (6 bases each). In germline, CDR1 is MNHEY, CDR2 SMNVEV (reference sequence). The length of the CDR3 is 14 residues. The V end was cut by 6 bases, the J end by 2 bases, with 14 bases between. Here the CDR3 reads CASRGGHHPYEQYF. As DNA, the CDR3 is TGTGCCAGCAGGGGGGGACACCACCCCTACGAGCAGTACTTC.

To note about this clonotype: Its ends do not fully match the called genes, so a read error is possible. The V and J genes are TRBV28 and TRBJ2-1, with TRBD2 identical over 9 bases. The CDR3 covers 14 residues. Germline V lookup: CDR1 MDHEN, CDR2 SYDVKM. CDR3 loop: CAGRASGINNEQFF. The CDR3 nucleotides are TGTGCCGGCAGGGCTAGCGGGATCAACAATGAGCAGTTCTTC.

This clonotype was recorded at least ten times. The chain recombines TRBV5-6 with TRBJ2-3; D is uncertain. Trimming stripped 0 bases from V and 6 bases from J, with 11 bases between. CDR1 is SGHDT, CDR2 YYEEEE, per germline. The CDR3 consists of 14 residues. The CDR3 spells CASSLELILDTQYF. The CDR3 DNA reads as TGTGCCAGCAGCTTGGAACTCATTCTCGATACGCAGTATTTT.

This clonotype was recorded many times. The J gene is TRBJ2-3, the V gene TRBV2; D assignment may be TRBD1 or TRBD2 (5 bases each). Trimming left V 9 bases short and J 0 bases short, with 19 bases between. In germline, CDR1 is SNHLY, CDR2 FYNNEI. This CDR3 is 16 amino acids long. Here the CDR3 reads CASSLGRQTSTDTQYF. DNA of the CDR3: TGTGCCAGTTCCCTGGGACGGCAGACTAGCACAGATACGCAGTATTTT.

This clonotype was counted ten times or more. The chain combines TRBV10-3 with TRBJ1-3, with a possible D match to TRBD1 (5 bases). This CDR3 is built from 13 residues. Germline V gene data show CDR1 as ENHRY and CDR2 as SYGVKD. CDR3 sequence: CGIKGLSGNTIYF. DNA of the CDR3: TGTGGTATAAAGGGGCTTTCCGGAAACACCATATATTTT.

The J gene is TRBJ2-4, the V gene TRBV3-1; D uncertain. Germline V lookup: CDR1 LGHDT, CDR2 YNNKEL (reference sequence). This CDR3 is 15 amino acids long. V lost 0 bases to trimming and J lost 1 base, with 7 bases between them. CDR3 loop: CASSQDSGAKNIQYF. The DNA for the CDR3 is TGTGCCAGCAGCCAAGATTCAGGCGCCAAAAACATTCAGTACTTC.

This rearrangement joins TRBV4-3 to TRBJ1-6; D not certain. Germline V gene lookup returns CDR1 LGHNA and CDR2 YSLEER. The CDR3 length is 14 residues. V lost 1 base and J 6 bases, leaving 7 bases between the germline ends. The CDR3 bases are TGCGCCAGCAGCCAAGGAGGAGGTAATTCACCCCTCCACTTT. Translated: CASSQGGGNSPLHF.

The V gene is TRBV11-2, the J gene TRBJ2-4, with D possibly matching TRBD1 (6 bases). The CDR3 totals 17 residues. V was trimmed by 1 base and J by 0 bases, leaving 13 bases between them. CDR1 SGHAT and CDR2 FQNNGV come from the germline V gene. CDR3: CASSLVRGAPAKNIQYF. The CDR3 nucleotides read TGTGCCAGCAGCTTAGTCAGGGGAGCTCCAGCCAAAAACATTCAGTACTTC.

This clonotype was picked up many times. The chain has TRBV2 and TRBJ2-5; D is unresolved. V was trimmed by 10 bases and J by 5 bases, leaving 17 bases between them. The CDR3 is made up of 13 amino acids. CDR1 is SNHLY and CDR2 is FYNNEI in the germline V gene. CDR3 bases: TGTGCCACTAACGGGCAGAGGCAGGAGACCCAGTACTTC. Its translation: CATNGQRQETQYF.

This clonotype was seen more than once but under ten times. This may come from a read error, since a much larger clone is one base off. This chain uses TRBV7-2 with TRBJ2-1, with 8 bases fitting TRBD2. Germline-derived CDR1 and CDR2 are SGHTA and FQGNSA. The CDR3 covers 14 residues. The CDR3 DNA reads TGTGCCAGCAGCTTAGGACTAGCGAAAAATGGGCAGTTCTTC. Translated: CASSLGLAKNGQFF.

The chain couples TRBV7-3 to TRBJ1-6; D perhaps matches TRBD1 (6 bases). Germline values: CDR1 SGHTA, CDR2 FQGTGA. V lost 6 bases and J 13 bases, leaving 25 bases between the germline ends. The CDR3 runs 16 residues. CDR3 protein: CASSFGGAGAGSPLHF. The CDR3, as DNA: TGTGCCAGCAGTTTCGGGGGGGCGGGGGCCGGCTCCCCCCTCCACTTT.

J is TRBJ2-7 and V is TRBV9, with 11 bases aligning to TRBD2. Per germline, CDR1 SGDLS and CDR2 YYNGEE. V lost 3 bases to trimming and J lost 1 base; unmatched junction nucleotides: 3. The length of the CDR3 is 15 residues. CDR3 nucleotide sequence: TGTGCCAGCAGCGAGGGGACTAGCGGATCCTACGAGCAGTACTTC. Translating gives CASSEGTSGSYEQYF.